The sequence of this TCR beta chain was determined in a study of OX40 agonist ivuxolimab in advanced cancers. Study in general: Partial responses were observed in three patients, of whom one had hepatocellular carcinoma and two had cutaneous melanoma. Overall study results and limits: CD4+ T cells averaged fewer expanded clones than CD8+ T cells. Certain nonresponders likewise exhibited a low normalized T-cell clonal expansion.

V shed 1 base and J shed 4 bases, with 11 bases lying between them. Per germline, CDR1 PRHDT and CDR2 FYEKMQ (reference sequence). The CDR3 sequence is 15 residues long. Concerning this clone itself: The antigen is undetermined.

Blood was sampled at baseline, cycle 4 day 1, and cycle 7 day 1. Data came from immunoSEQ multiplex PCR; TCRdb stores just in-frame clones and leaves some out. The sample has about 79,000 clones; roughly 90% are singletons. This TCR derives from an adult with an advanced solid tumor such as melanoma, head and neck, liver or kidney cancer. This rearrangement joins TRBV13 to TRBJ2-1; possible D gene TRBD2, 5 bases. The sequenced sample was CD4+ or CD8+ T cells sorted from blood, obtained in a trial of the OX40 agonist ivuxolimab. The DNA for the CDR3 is TGTGCCAGCAGCTTAGTGGGCGGGTTTTACAATGAGCAGTTCTTC. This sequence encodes CASSLVGGFYNEQFF.